The rows below give T cell receptor beta chains drawn from one sample of a study of response to subunit inactivated influenza vaccine. A single record per CDR3 protein comes from TCRdb applying MiXCR to the RT-PCR reads. The sample records 500,000 to 550,000 distinct CDR3 sequences, roughly 25% being singletons. These data also formed part of another study, on T cells expressing NK-cell markers.

Sequencing was performed on CD4+ T cells sorted from PBMCs, taken 11 to 12 days after vaccination. The receptors shown here come from a man aged 50 to 60 who received an inactivated influenza vaccine. The CDR3 runs from the conserved cysteine through the conserved F or W. A D gene is named only where the DNA matches it firmly. Some rows have no size entry. The others give once, few or many, or a class for an expanded clone.

d_call,v_call,clone_size,j_call,cdr3_aa,cdr3_nt
.,TRBV25-1,few,TRBJ2-5,CASSPQGLHHQETQYF,TGTGCCAGCAGTCCCCAAGGGCTCCATCACCAAGAGACCCAGTACTTC
.,TRBV29-1,.,TRBJ2-2,CSVGFRTGGRELFF,TGCAGCGTTGGCTTCCGGACCGGAGGGCGGGAGCTGTTTTTT
TRBD2,TRBV6-2/TRBV6-3,.,TRBJ2-3,CASSSGTSSTDTQYF,TGTGCCAGCAGCTCCGGGACTAGCAGCACAGATACGCAGTATTTT
.,TRBV7-2,.,TRBJ1-2,CASSLGPLTVSHGYTF,TGTGCCAGCAGCTTAGGGCCTCTTACTGTGTCCCACGGCTACACCTTC
.,TRBV2,.,TRBJ2-4,CASSYGTPPMYIQYF,TGTGCCAGCAGTTACGGGACCCCCCCAATGTACATTCAGTACTTC
.,TRBV2,.,TRBJ2-6,CASSTGFSGANVLTF,TGTGCCAGCAGTACAGGGTTCTCTGGGGCCAACGTCCTGACTTTC
.,TRBV18,few,TRBJ2-7,CASSSKIGDEQYF,TGTGCCAGCTCGTCAAAAATAGGGGACGAGCAGTACTTC
.,TRBV19,.,TRBJ2-1,CASRANYNEQFF,TGTGCCAGTAGAGCTAACTACAATGAGCAGTTCTTC
.,TRBV5-1,few,TRBJ1-1,CASSFGTANTEAFF,TGCGCCAGCAGCTTTGGGACGGCGAACACTGAAGCTTTCTTT
.,TRBV20-1,many,TRBJ2-7,CSARSDRWTIEQYF,TGCAGTGCTAGATCTGACAGGTGGACGATTGAGCAGTACTTC
.,TRBV4-3,few,TRBJ1-1,CASSQDMGEDTEAFF,TGCGCCAGCAGCCAAGATATGGGGGAGGACACTGAAGCTTTCTTT
.,TRBV6-2/TRBV6-3,few,TRBJ2-4,CASGQHVPGAKNIQYF,TGTGCCAGCGGGCAACATGTACCCGGGGCCAAAAACATTCAGTACTTC
TRBD1,TRBV19,.,TRBJ1-5,CASRIITGGGQPQHF,TGTGCCAGTAGGATAATTACAGGGGGCGGTCAGCCCCAGCATTTT
.,TRBV7-2,.,TRBJ2-7,CASSFPGYSYEQYF,TGTGCCAGCAGCTTCCCAGGGTACTCCTACGAGCAGTACTTC
.,TRBV3-1,few,TRBJ2-3,CASSQRLVLTDTQYF,TGTGCCAGCAGCCAACGACTAGTTCTGACAGATACGCAGTATTTT
TRBD1,TRBV28,.,TRBJ2-7,CASSLSGKWGQLSDYEQYF,TGTGCCAGCAGTTTATCGGGCAAGTGGGGACAGCTAAGCGACTACGAGCAGTACTTC
TRBD1,TRBV6-1,.,TRBJ2-7,CASRQGQGLNEQYF,TGTGCCAGCAGACAGGGACAGGGGTTAAACGAGCAGTACTTC
.,TRBV6-5,.,TRBJ2-7,CASSYSARSYEQYF,TGTGCCAGCAGTTACTCCGCGAGATCCTACGAGCAGTACTTC
.,TRBV10-3,few,TRBJ1-2,CAISESRYGYTF,TGTGCCATCAGTGAGTCGCGCTATGGCTACACCTTC
TRBD1,TRBV18,few,TRBJ2-1,CASSRTGGTGNEQFF,TGTGCCAGCTCACGTACAGGGGGCACCGGCAATGAGCAGTTCTTC
.,TRBV7-2,.,TRBJ2-2,CASSLHGPGLDGELFF,TGTGCCAGCAGCTTACATGGCCCGGGCCTCGACGGGGAGCTGTTTTTT
TRBD2,TRBV7-8,.,TRBJ2-1,CASSLRVAGGDEQFF,TGTGCCAGCAGCTTAAGGGTAGCGGGAGGGGATGAGCAGTTCTTC
.,TRBV7-2,few,TRBJ1-6,CASSLDFSPLHF,TGTGCCAGCAGCTTAGATTTCTCACCCCTCCACTTT
TRBD2,TRBV4-1,.,TRBJ2-1,CASSQPGGSTYNEQFF,TGCGCCAGCAGCCAACCGGGAGGCAGCACCTACAATGAGCAGTTCTTC
TRBD1,TRBV9,.,TRBJ1-2,CASSRQGRNNYGYTF,TGTGCCAGCAGTAGACAGGGGCGAAATAACTATGGCTACACCTTC
.,TRBV6-1,.,TRBJ2-7,CASSLGTGIPYEQYF,TGTGCCAGCAGCCTCGGGACGGGAATTCCCTACGAGCAGTACTTC
TRBD1,TRBV6-1,few,TRBJ1-6,CASREGQGDSPLHF,TGTGCCAGCAGAGAGGGACAGGGAGATTCACCCCTCCACTTT
TRBD2,TRBV30,few,TRBJ2-1,CAWSVSGGPRSYNEQFF,TGTGCCTGGAGTGTATCGGGAGGGCCCAGGTCCTACAATGAGCAGTTCTTC